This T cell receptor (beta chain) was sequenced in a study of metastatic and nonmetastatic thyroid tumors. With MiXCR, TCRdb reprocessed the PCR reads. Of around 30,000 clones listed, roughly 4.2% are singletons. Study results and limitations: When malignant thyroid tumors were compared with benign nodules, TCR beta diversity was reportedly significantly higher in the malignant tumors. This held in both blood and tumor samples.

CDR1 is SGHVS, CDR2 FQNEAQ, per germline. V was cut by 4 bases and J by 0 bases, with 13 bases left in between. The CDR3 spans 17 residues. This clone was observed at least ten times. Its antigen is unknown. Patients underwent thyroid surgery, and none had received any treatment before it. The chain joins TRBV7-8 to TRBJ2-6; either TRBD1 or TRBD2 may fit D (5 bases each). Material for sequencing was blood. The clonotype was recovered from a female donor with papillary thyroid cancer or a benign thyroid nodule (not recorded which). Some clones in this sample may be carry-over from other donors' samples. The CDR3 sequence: CASSSKSGTSGANVLTF. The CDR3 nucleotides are TGTGCCAGCAGCTCGAAATCCGGGACCTCTGGGGCCAACGTCCTGACTTTC.